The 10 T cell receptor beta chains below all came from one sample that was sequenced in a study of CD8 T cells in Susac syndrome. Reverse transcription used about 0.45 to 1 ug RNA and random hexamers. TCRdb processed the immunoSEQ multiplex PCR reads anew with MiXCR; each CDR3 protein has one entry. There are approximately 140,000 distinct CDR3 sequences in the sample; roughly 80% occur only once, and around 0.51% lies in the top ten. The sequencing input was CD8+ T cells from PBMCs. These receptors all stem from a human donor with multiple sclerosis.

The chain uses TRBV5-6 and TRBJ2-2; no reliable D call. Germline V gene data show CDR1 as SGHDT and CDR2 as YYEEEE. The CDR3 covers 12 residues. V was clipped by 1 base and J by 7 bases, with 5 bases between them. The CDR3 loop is CASSLTDGELFF. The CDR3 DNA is TGTGCCAGCAGCTTGACTGACGGGGAGCTGTTTTTT.

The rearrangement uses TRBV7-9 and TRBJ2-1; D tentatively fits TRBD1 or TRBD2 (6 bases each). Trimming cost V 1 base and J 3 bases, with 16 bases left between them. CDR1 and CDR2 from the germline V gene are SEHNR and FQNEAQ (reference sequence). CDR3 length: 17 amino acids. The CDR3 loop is CASSLVGGRTYYNEQFF. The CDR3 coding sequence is TGTGCCAGCAGCTTAGTAGGGGGGCGGACTTACTACAATGAGCAGTTCTTC.

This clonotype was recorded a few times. The CDR3 loop reads CASSQDSILAFF. The CDR3 region has the DNA TGCGCCAGCAGCCAAGATTCAATCTTGGCTTTCTTT. The chain carries TRBV4-1 and TRBJ1-1; D call uncertain. Germline values: CDR1 MGHRA, CDR2 YSYEKL. This CDR3 contains 12 residues. V was trimmed by 0 bases and J by 11 bases, leaving 10 bases between them.

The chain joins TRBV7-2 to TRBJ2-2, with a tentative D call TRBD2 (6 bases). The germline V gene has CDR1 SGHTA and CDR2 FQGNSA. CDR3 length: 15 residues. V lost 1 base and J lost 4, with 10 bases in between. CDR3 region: CASSLGVGGTGELFF. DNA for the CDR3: TGTGCCAGCAGCTTAGGCGTCGGGGGCACCGGGGAGCTGTTTTTT.

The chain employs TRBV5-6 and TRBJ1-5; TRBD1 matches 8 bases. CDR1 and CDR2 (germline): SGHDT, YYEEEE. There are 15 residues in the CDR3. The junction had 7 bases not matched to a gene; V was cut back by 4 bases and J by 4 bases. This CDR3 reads CASSDWTGRNQPQHF. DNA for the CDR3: TGTGCCAGCAGCGACTGGACAGGGCGAAATCAGCCCCAGCATTTT.

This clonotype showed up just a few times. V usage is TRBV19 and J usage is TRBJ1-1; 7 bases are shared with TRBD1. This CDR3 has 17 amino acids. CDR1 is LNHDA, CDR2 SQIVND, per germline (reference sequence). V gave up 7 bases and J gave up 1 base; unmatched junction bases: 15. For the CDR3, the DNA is TGTGCCAGTACCCCAGAGGCCAGGGGGGCTGAGAACACTGAAGCTTTCTTT. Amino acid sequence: CASTPEARGAENTEAFF.

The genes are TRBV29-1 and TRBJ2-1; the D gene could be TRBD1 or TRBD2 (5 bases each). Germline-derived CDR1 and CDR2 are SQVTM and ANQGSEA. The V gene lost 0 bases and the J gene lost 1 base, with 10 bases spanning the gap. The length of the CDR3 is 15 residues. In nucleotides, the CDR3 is TGCAGCGTTGAAGACGGGACGACGTCCTACAATGAGCAGTTCTTC. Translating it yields CSVEDGTTSYNEQFF.

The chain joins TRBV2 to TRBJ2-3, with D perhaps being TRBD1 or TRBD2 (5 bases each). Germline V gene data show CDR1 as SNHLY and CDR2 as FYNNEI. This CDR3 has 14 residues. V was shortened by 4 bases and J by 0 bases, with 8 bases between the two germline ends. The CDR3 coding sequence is TGTGCCAGCAGTGGGTGGGGGAGCACAGATACGCAGTATTTT. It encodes CASSGWGSTDTQYF.

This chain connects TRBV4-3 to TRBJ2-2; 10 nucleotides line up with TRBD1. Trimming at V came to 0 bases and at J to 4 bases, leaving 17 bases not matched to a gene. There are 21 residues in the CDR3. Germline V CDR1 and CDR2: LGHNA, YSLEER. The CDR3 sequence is CASSQDQLVGDRGPLTGELFF. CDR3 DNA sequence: TGCGCCAGCAGCCAAGATCAGCTGGTTGGAGACAGGGGGCCCCTCACCGGGGAGCTGTTTTTT.

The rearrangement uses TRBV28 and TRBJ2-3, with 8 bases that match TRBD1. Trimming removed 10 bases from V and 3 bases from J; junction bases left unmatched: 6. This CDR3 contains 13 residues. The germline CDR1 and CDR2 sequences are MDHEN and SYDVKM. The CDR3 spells CATTDRVTDTQYF. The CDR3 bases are TGTGCCACCACGGACAGGGTTACAGATACGCAGTATTTT.